This record concerns one TCR beta chain sequence. This clone was seen a few times. The target of this receptor is not known. The record has no base qualities; no much larger clone is one base away. The sample originates from a study of beta chain features in type 1 diabetes (dated by TCRdb to between 2018 and 2020). Turning to the overall study: No differences in mean age, gender distribution, total cell number or subset yield were found between patients and healthy donors. In the study, recently diagnosed type 1 diabetes patients and matched healthy donors were compared on the TCRB repertoires of their sorted circulating CD4+ T cell subsets. Regulatory and stem cell-like memory subsets were isolated from only 8 patients and 8 healthy donors, whereas naive and central memory subsets came from all 30 or so donors. A total of under 140,000,000 sorted cells were examined across all samples, and the number of cells per subset was strongly correlated with RNA yield. What the authors observed across the whole study: Because cDNA rather than genomic DNA was sequenced, highly expressing activated cells could have been over-represented, although no difference in activation and CD3 levels was found between groups. Shorter templates might have been favored by PCR, but patient and control samples were amplified and corrected together, so both groups would have been affected equally by any skew. At VDJ recombination sites, type 1 diabetes patients had fewer insertions and more deleted nucleotides, which implies abnormalities in thymic rearrangement. In all four CD4+ subsets, TCRB CDR3 length was moderately but significantly shorter in type 1 diabetes patients. Because the HLA sub-analyses included only small numbers of individuals, any influence of HLA type on TCRB rearrangement was left unresolved. Naive, central memory and regulatory TCRB repertoires appeared to be more similar among patients than among healthy donors.

The entire amount of isolated RNA was reverse transcribed using the High Capacity cDNA Reverse Transcription Kit, so the sequenced TCRB transcripts were expressed ones. Naive, central memory and regulatory T cell samples underwent deep immunoSEQ sequencing, averaging around 4 million total reads per sample. After sorted cells were lysed in RLT buffer, RNA was extracted with DNase-treated RNeasy Micro or Mini kits, with the choice depending on cell number. Each cell subset was processed separately to prevent cross-contamination, with patient and healthy donor samples processed together. Using the immunoSEQ multiplex PCR, TCRB sequences were amplified from cDNA into 87-bp fragments spanning the CDR3 region. Amplicons were sequenced on the Illumina HiSeq platform. The original methods were these. Synthetic template baselines were used to correct PCR bias computationally, reads within Hamming distance 2 were collapsed together, and singletons that could not be merged were discarded. Reads were aligned against IMGT so that V, D and J genes, CDR3 length and insertions or deletions at six rearrangement sites could be assigned. Within each subset, clonotype counts were normalized to sorted cell number, and only after that were true diversity and Gini coefficients computed with the tcR R package. Repertoire sharing was quantified using the overlap coefficient calculated on TCRB nucleotide sequences. TCRdb re-hosts the immuneACCESS table, in-frame sequences only. Its copies lack some clones; in the studies checked, an unresolved V gene accounts for under half of them, and the cause for the rest is not known. The DNA was the basis for D and trimming; V, J and clone size are from that table. The sample table contains almost 350,000 clones; only one count was recorded for around 7.6% of them. The ten largest clones represent 0.44% of the sample.

The CDR3 contains 13 residues, cysteine and phenylalanine counted. Only CDR3 DNA remains: 39 bases, in frame from the first base. At the junction V is shortened by 4 bases and J by 3 bases, with 9 bases in between. According to the germline V gene (reference sequence), CDR1 reads LNHDA and CDR2 reads SQIVND. A single peripheral blood draw of around 100 mL on average was collected from each donor into heparinised tubes. A BD FACSAria II and a panel including CD45RO, CCR7, CD25, CD127, CD95 and CD27 were used to sort naive, central memory, regulatory and stem cell-like memory CD4+ T cells. A purity above 95% was achieved for all sorted populations. Right away, PBMCs were isolated by Lymphoprep density gradient centrifugation and were stained directly, with no culture step. So that batch effects would be minimized, each experiment stained and sorted samples in pairs, pairing one healthy donor with one patient.

The chain employs TRBV19 and TRBJ2-5; no confident D gene assignment can be made. The sequence came from a woman aged 18-29 years in good health. Specimen: central memory CD4+ T cells from blood. CDR3 sequence: CASSTVGKETQYF. The DNA sequence follows: TGTGCCAGTAGTACGGTAGGAAAAGAGACCCAGTACTTC.